These 28 T cell receptor beta chains share one sample of origin, sequenced in a study of vaccination effects on CD4 cells after COVID-19. Prior to sequencing, the ViraFEST assay stimulated PBMC with viral peptide pools, which expanded the antigen-specific CD4+ T cells. Following 10 days of culture, CD4+ T cells were isolated. This individual contracted SARS-CoV-2 between March and December 2020, as verified by PCR. Their recognized antigens are unknown. Here immunoSEQ multiplex PCR was the method, and the copy in TCRdb shows in-frame clones only, minus some. The data contain around 40,000 clones, 65% to 70% of them singletons. Material: CD4+ T cells from PBMCs cultured with a peptide pool, obtained before COVID-19 vaccination. Every receptor here comes from a human donor who had a prior SARS-CoV-2 infection.

The rearrangement uses TRBV5-5 and TRBJ2-3; maybe TRBD1 (7 bases). Germline V CDR1 and CDR2: SGHKS, YYEKEE (reference sequence). The V and J ends lost 4 bases and 10 bases respectively, with 25 bases between them. This CDR3 is 16 amino acids long. The CDR3 region has the DNA TGTGCCAGCAGCCACGGCGGGGACAGCTATACGGGAGCGCAGTATTTT. Translated: CASSHGGDSYTGAQYF.

The chain is built from TRBV21-1 and TRBJ1-5; the D call TRBD1 from the table was never checked on the DNA. TRBV21-1 is a documented pseudogene. The CDR3 spans 20 residues. For the CDR3, the DNA is TGTGCCAGCAGCAGCAAATGTGTCCCGGGACAGGGTCGGGATCATCAGCCCCAGCATTTT. It yields the protein CASSSKCVPGQGRDHQPQHF.

This chain joins TRBV11-3 and TRBJ2-3; 9 bases agree with TRBD2. Per germline, CDR1 SGHNT and CDR2 YENEEA. The J segment lost 5 bases and the V segment lost 5 bases, leaving 8 bases of the junction unmatched. This CDR3 region has 15 residues. The CDR3, as DNA: TGTGCCAGCAGCAAGGGCGGGGGGGCCGGAGATACGCAGTATTTT. This encodes CASSKGGGAGDTQYF. Looking up the rest from reference TRBV11-3 and TRBJ2-3 gives the full variable domain: EAGVVQSPRYKIIEKKQPVAFWCNPISGHNTLYWYLQNLGQGPELLIRYENEEAVDDSQLPKDRFSAERLKGVDSTLKIQPAELGDSAVYLCASSKGGGAGDTQYFGPGTRLTVL.

The sample holds one count of this clone. V usage is TRBV19 and J usage is TRBJ2-7, with TRBD1 matching 11 bases. The J segment lost 3 bases and the V segment lost 3 bases, leaving 4 bases of the junction unmatched. Germline values: CDR1 LNHDA, CDR2 SQIVND (reference sequence). The CDR3 runs to 15 residues. Here the CDR3 DNA reads TGTGCCAGTAGTATTCGCGGGACAGGGGGCTACGAGCAGTACTTC. Translated: CASSIRGTGGYEQYF.

V is TRBV7-2 and J is TRBJ2-3; no definite D call. The V end lost 6 bases, the J end lost 6 bases, and 7 bases lay between the germline ends. The CDR3 spans 11 residues. Per germline, CDR1 SGHTA and CDR2 FQGNSA. The CDR3, as DNA: TGTGCCAGCAGAAGCATGGATACGCAGTATTTT. Translating gives CASRSMDTQYF.

The rearrangement uses TRBV27 and TRBJ1-2; D is perhaps TRBD1 (5 bases). The CDR3 has 14 residues. V shed 5 bases and J shed 5 bases, with 15 bases lying between them. Germline values: CDR1 MNHEY, CDR2 SMNVEV (reference sequence). The CDR3 coding sequence is TGTGCCAGCAGTCGTGGTAGGGGCGAGTATGGCTACACCTTC. It encodes CASSRGRGEYGYTF.

The rearrangement links TRBV5-4 to TRBJ1-1; maybe TRBD1 (5 bases). This CDR3 region has 13 residues. Trimming left V 6 bases short and J 11 bases short, with 20 bases between. Per germline, CDR1 SGHNT and CDR2 YYREEE (reference sequence). CDR3 DNA: TGTGCCAGCATTTCCGATGGGGACTCGCGCGCTTTCTTT. This translates into CASISDGDSRAFF.

The genes are TRBV4-2 and TRBJ2-5, with D possibly being TRBD2 (6 bases). CDR1 LGHNA and CDR2 YNFKEQ come from the germline V gene. V dropped 4 bases and J dropped 2 bases, with 20 bases sitting between them. There are 17 residues in the CDR3. In DNA form, the CDR3 reads TGTGCCAGCAGCCTTGAGGGCGGCTTTGGGGGGCAAGAGACCCAGTACTTC. Protein product: CASSLEGGFGGQETQYF.

This CDR3 is CASSRDQETQYF. The CDR3 coding sequence is TGTGCCAGCAGCCGCGATCAAGAGACCCAGTACTTC. The rearrangement links TRBV14 to TRBJ2-5; D call uncertain. V was shortened by 4 bases and J by 2 bases, with 5 bases between the two germline ends. The length of the CDR3 is 12 residues. The germline V gene has CDR1 SGHDN and CDR2 FVKESK.

This clone turned up a few times. The genes are TRBV7-6 and TRBJ2-2; 7 bases map to TRBD2. Unmatched junction bases numbered 15, after V lost 2 bases and J lost 6 bases. This CDR3 is 18 amino acids long. The germline V gene encodes CDR1 SGHVS and CDR2 FNYEAQ. The CDR3 sequence: CASSLLPSGGATAGELFF. CDR3 nucleotide sequence: TGTGCCAGCAGCTTACTCCCTAGCGGTGGGGCCACGGCCGGGGAGCTGTTTTTT.

This rearrangement joins TRBV6-2 or TRBV6-3 to TRBJ2-1; a possible D gene is TRBD2 (5 bases). CDR1 is MNHEY, CDR2 SVGEGT, per germline. Trimming took off 2 bases at V and 7 bases at J, with 24 bases between the two ends. The CDR3 is 18 amino acids. CDR3 region: CASSYLRRTSPSRNEQFF. CDR3 in DNA: TGTGCCAGCAGTTACCTTCGCAGGACTTCTCCCAGTAGGAATGAGCAGTTCTTC.

This clone appeared a few times. The chain employs TRBV5-1 and TRBJ2-7, with TRBD1 matching 9 bases. Germline CDR1 is SGHRS and CDR2 is YFSETQ. With 4 bases clipped from V and 5 bases from J, the junction kept 13 bases outside the gene matches. CDR3 length: 16 residues. For the CDR3, the DNA is TGCGCCAGCAGCAAATCCGGGACAGGGAATTCGGACGAGCAGTACTTC. Protein: CASSKSGTGNSDEQYF.

The chain links TRBV18 to TRBJ2-1, with TRBD2 matching 10 bases. The ends lost 0 bases at V and 8 bases at J; junction bases unmatched: 7. The CDR3 runs to 16 residues. Germline V lookup: CDR1 KGHSH, CDR2 LQKENI. The CDR3 nucleotides are TGTGCCAGCTCACCACCGCGCCTAGCGGGAGCCTATGAGCAGTTCTTC. Translation: CASSPPRLAGAYEQFF.

J is TRBJ2-1 and V is TRBV19; 9 positions agree with TRBD2. CDR1 and CDR2 from the germline V gene are LNHDA and SQIVND (reference sequence). With 5 bases clipped from V and 13 bases from J, the junction kept 9 bases outside the gene matches. The CDR3 extends over 13 amino acids. The CDR3 is CASSGGSGSLQFF. The CDR3 DNA is TGTGCCAGTAGTGGCGGTAGCGGGAGTCTCCAGTTCTTC. Supplemented by reference TRBV19 and TRBJ2-1, the full variable domain reads DGGITQSPKYLFRKEGQNVTLSCEQNLNHDAMYWYRQDPGQGLRLIYYSQIVNDFQKGDIAEGYSVSREKKESFPLTVTSAQKNPTAFYLCASSGGSGSLQFFGPGTRLTVL.

CDR3 coding DNA: TGTGCCAGCTCACCAGGGACAGGGGGCGAGATCCTCTATGGCTACACCTTC. Protein product: CASSPGTGGEILYGYTF. V and J are TRBV18 and TRBJ1-2; TRBD1 agrees at 12 bases. V trimming: 2 bases; J trimming: 4 bases; junction bases outside the gene matches: 8. The germline gives CDR1 KGHSH, CDR2 LQKENI. The CDR3 is made up of 17 amino acids.

The chain couples TRBV6-4 to TRBJ1-4; D is unresolved. Trimming shortened V by 7 bases and J by 0 bases, and 18 bases separated the two germline ends. CDR3 length: 17 residues. The germline gives CDR1 MRHNA, CDR2 SNTAGT. The CDR3 bases are TGTGCCAGCACCCTAGACGGCGCTAGAGCAACTAATGAAAAACTGTTTTTT. Its protein is CASTLDGARATNEKLFF.

The chain couples TRBV18 to TRBJ1-2, with 8 bases that match TRBD1. Germline CDR1 reads KGHSH; CDR2 reads LQKENI. J was trimmed by 6 bases and V by 1 base; bases with no gene match: 1. The CDR3 spans 13 residues. The CDR3 bases are TGTGCCAGCTCACCACGGGGACAGGATGGCTACACCTTC. Translating gives CASSPRGQDGYTF. Combining the CDR3 with reference TRBV18 and TRBJ1-2 gives the whole variable domain NAGVMQNPRHLVRRRGQEARLRCSPMKGHSHVYWYRQLPEEGLKFMVYLQKENIIDESGMPKERFSAEFPKEGPSILRIQQVVRGDSAAYFCASSPRGQDGYTFGSGTRLTVV.

This clone was found a few times. This chain uses TRBV3-1 (or the pseudogene TRBV3-2) with TRBJ1-4; D not certain. This CDR3 has 13 residues. Germline CDR1 and CDR2: LGHDT and YNNKEL (reference sequence). The ends were cut back, 11 bases at V and 8 bases at J, with 18 bases in the middle. The CDR3 DNA reads as TGTGCCGCTCGGGCGGGCTCGGAGGAAAAACTGTTTTTT. This sequence encodes CAARAGSEEKLFF.

V gene TRBV11-3 combines with J gene TRBJ2-5, with TRBD2 matching over 8 bases. V was pared by 4 bases and J by 5 bases, with 6 bases of the junction left unmatched. The CDR3 is 14 amino acids. CDR1 is SGHNT, CDR2 YENEEA, per germline. The CDR3 DNA reads as TGTGCCAGCAGCTACAGCGGGAGCTGGGAGACCCAGTACTTC. Translating gives CASSYSGSWETQYF.

This clone was counted only a few times. The chain carries TRBV30 and TRBJ1-1; possibly TRBD1 for D (5 bases). V lost 1 base to trimming and J lost 2 bases, with 8 bases between them. Germline V gene data show CDR1 as GTSNPN and CDR2 as SVGIG (reference sequence). The CDR3 spans 13 residues. The CDR3 DNA is TGTGCCTGGAGTGCTCAGGGTAACACTGAAGCTTTCTTT. Amino acid sequence: CAWSAQGNTEAFF.

V usage is TRBV3-1 (or the pseudogene TRBV3-2) and J usage is TRBJ1-6; no reliable D call. The CDR3 runs to 16 residues. From germline, CDR1 is LGHDT and CDR2 YNNKEL (reference sequence). The V gene lost 4 bases and the J gene lost 0 bases, with 10 bases spanning the gap. The CDR3 reads CASSPTQSSYNSPLHF. CDR3 nucleotides: TGTGCCAGCAGCCCTACACAGAGCTCCTATAATTCACCCCTCCACTTT.

J is TRBJ2-2 and V is TRBV7-9; 9 bases line up with TRBD1. This CDR3 has 16 residues. The germline gives CDR1 SEHNR, CDR2 FQNEAQ (reference sequence). V lost 4 bases, J lost 3 bases, and 6 bases stayed unmatched. The CDR3 DNA follows: TGTGCCAGCAGCTATTCCGGGACAGGGCACACCGGGGAGCTGTTTTTT. This sequence encodes CASSYSGTGHTGELFF.

This clone was seen a handful of times. This sequence joins TRBV10-2 and TRBJ2-5; TRBD2 aligns across 13 bases. CDR1 is WSHSY, CDR2 SAAADI, per germline. V lost 7 bases to trimming and J lost 7 bases; unmatched junction nucleotides: 6. This CDR3 is 14 amino acids long. Here the CDR3 DNA reads TGCGCCAGCATGGGACTAGCGGGAATCGGGACCCAGTACTTC. Residues: CASMGLAGIGTQYF.

This clone occurred many times. V and J are TRBV10-3 and TRBJ1-4; 7 bases are shared with TRBD1. The CDR3 has 15 amino acids. The junction had 6 bases not matched to a gene; V was cut back by 0 bases and J by 8 bases. Germline values: CDR1 ENHRY, CDR2 SYGVKD. The CDR3 reads CAISESVGGAEKLFF. The CDR3 nucleotides are TGTGCCATCAGTGAGTCGGTAGGGGGCGCGGAAAAACTGTTTTTT.

The chain combines TRBV24-1 with TRBJ2-1; tentative D call: TRBD1 (7 bases). The V end was cut by 6 bases, the J end by 6 bases, with 17 bases between. CDR1 is KGHDR and CDR2 is SFDVKD in the germline V gene. CDR3 length: 15 amino acids. The CDR3 reads CATSIGGGAFNEQFF. CDR3 sequence (DNA): TGTGCCACCAGTATAGGAGGGGGCGCGTTCAATGAGCAGTTCTTC.

V is TRBV10-3 and J is TRBJ2-3; 10 nucleotides agree with TRBD2. Trimming removed 2 bases from V and 3 bases from J; junction bases left unmatched: 5. This CDR3 region has 16 residues. CDR1 and CDR2 (germline): ENHRY, SYGVKD. CDR3 bases: TGTGCCATCAGTGAGAGCGGGGGGGCCGGGACAGATACGCAGTATTTT. Amino acids: CAISESGGAGTDTQYF.

V gene TRBV19 combines with J gene TRBJ1-5, with a weak D call TRBD1 (5 bases). V was trimmed by 3 bases and J by 6 bases, leaving 15 bases between them. This CDR3 spans 15 amino acids. CDR1 is LNHDA, CDR2 SQIVND, per germline (reference sequence). CDR3 residues: CASSIGGRGGQPQHF. CDR3 nucleotide sequence: TGTGCCAGTAGTATTGGGGGTAGGGGCGGTCAGCCCCAGCATTTT.

The J gene is TRBJ2-7, the V gene TRBV6-1, with D uncertain. The V gene's germline CDR1 is MNHNS and CDR2 SASEGT. The ends were cut back, 0 bases at V and 2 bases at J, with 5 bases in the middle. This CDR3 has 13 amino acids. CDR3: CASSEAVTYEQYF. The CDR3 DNA sequence: TGTGCCAGCAGTGAAGCGGTTACCTACGAGCAGTACTTC.